The entry below gives a single T cell receptor (beta chain) sequence along with its context. Its antigen is unknown. These data originate in a study of OX40 agonist ivuxolimab in advanced cancers. As for the study in general: Dose-escalation patients suffered from hepatocellular carcinoma, melanoma, renal cell or head and neck cancer.

Blood got drawn at baseline, again on cycle 4 day 1, and then on cycle 7 day 1. This CDR3 has 16 residues. Germline assignment: CDR1 MNHEY and CDR2 SMNVEV (reference sequence). V was clipped by 7 bases and J by 1 base; unmatched bases: 11. Repertoires were generated with immunoSEQ multiplex PCR, while TCRdb's copy carries only in-frame clones and drops some. The sample lists about 69,000 clones, about 89% seen once, with approximately 14% in the top ten. Overall study results and limits: Both CD4+ and CD8+ T cell populations in blood had undergone clonal expansion by week 6 at 0.1 to 3.0 mg/kg. Relatively little clonal expansion, among the lowest observed, appeared in partial responders at 0.1-3.0 mg/kg.

This TCR was sampled from an adult with an advanced solid tumor such as melanoma, head and neck, liver or kidney cancer. This material consisted of CD4+ or CD8+ T cells sorted from blood, taken in a trial of the OX40 agonist ivuxolimab. The chain employs TRBV27 and TRBJ2-5, with 8 nucleotides matching TRBD1. CDR3 region: CASKGQEVDFQETQYF. DNA of the CDR3: TGTGCCAGCAAGGGACAGGAGGTAGACTTCCAAGAGACCCAGTACTTC.